What follows is one T cell receptor beta chain and its context. The data were obtained in a study of blood T cell repertoires in COVID-19. The CDR3 is 13 amino acids. Deletions cut 6 bases from V and 14 bases from J, with 17 bases between. Germline V gives CDR1 MDHEN, CDR2 SYDVKM. Authors' data handling: Estimates of nucleated cell counts were drawn from the amplification of reference gene primers. Using immunoSEQ multiplex PCR, the repertoire was profiled, and TCRdb retains in-frame clones only, with some absent. The D gene and trimming were derived from the DNA, and the V and J assignments and clone size from that table. There are hundreds of thousands of clones in the sample; more than 70% occur only once, and 3% lies in the top ten.

This chain joins TRBV28 and TRBJ1-6; D not certain. This receptor was identified in a woman between 25 and 40 years old with COVID-19, enrolled during active disease. The specimen sequenced was peripheral blood. CDR3 loop: CASRDLGQFTLHF. The CDR3 coding sequence is TGTGCCAGCAGGGACTTGGGCCAATTCACCCTCCACTTT.